Listed here are 25 T cell receptor beta chains from one sample, sequenced in a study of OX40 agonist ivuxolimab in advanced cancers. The protocol used for the library was the immunoSEQ multiplex PCR assay. Held by TCRdb, this immuneACCESS table contains in-frame sequences only and omits some clones. Under half of the omission traces to an unresolved V gene where checked; the cause of the rest is unknown. The sample table holds approximately 60,000 clones, of which around nine tenths were seen once. Of the sample, approximately 6.6% falls within the top ten clones. This specimen was CD4+ or CD8+ T cells sorted from blood, taken in a trial of the OX40 agonist ivuxolimab. The receptors here all came from an adult with an advanced solid tumor such as melanoma, head and neck, liver or kidney cancer.

This clone was seen a single time. V usage is TRBV6-1 and J usage is TRBJ2-7, with unresolved D. The CDR3 is 12 amino acids. The germline V and J ends were trimmed by 7 bases and 0 bases, with 7 bases remaining between them. Germline CDR1 and CDR2: MNHNS and SASEGT. Here the CDR3 DNA reads TGTGCCAGCATAAAGGGCTCCTACGAGCAGTACTTC. It specifies CASIKGSYEQYF.

This clone has a single count. V is TRBV5-6 and J is TRBJ2-7; D ambiguous. Trimming took off 4 bases at V and 2 bases at J, with 10 bases between the two ends. Germline CDR1 reads SGHDT; CDR2 reads YYEEEE. CDR3 length equals 13 residues. This CDR3 reads CASSLDPTYEQYF. The CDR3 DNA is TGTGCCAGCAGCCTTGACCCAACCTACGAGCAGTACTTC.

As DNA, the CDR3 is TGTGCCAGCAGCTTTTCCCACGAGCAGTACTTC. Its translation: CASSFSHEQYF. The V call is TRBV5-6, the J call TRBJ2-7; D remains ambiguous. This CDR3 is built from 11 residues. In germline, CDR1 is SGHDT, CDR2 YYEEEE. V lost 2 bases and J 5 bases, leaving 5 bases between the germline ends. Together with reference TRBV5-6 and TRBJ2-7, the CDR3 gives the full variable domain: DAGVTQSPTHLIKTRGQQVTLRCSPKSGHDTVSWYQQALGQGPQFIFQYYEEEERQRGNFPDRFSGHQFPNYSSELNVNALLLGDSALYLCASSFSHEQYFGPGTRLTVT.

The chain employs TRBV27 and TRBJ2-3; 9 bases align to TRBD1. CDR1 and CDR2 (germline): MNHEY, SMNVEV (reference sequence). J was trimmed by 4 bases and V by 3 bases; bases with no gene match: 2. The CDR3 is 14 amino acids. This chain's CDR3 is CASSLDRGADTQYF. The CDR3 DNA sequence: TGTGCCAGCAGTTTGGACAGGGGAGCAGATACGCAGTATTTT.

The chain employs TRBV10-3 and TRBJ1-2; D not certain. Germline CDR1 and CDR2: ENHRY and SYGVKD. V was cut by 6 bases and J by 8 bases, with 19 bases left in between. The CDR3 is 14 residues long. The CDR3 sequence is CAIRDPREGGGYTF. In DNA form, the CDR3 reads TGTGCCATCAGGGACCCCCGGGAGGGAGGAGGCTACACCTTC.

This clone was counted between two and nine times. The chain is built from TRBV12-5 and TRBJ1-1, with 7 bases that match TRBD1. This CDR3 is built from 14 residues. The trim removed 2 bases at V and 1 base at J, leaving 1 base unmatched. Germline V gene sequence: CDR1 LGHNT, CDR2 FRNRAP. CDR3 bases: TGTGCTAGTGGTTTGTCAGGGGGGAACACTGAAGCTTTCTTT. This encodes CASGLSGGNTEAFF. The full variable domain, completed using reference TRBV12-5 and TRBJ1-1, is DARVTQTPRHKVTEMGQEVTMRCQPILGHNTVFWYRQTMMQGLELLAYFRNRAPLDDSGMPKDRFSAEMPDATLATLKIQPSEPRDSAVYFCASGLSGGNTEAFFGQGTRLTVV.

This chain joins TRBV15 and TRBJ1-5, with 7 bases lining up with TRBD1. Germline V gene data show CDR1 as LNHNV and CDR2 as YYDKDF (reference sequence). Trimming took 0 bases from V and 0 from J; bases not matched to a gene: 17. This CDR3 is 21 amino acids long. CDR3 region: CATSRDQTGLKVTNSNQPQHF. The CDR3 nucleotides read TGTGCCACCAGCAGAGATCAGACAGGGTTAAAGGTGACTAATAGCAATCAGCCCCAGCATTTT.

V is TRBV14 and J is TRBJ1-2; no clear D. From germline, CDR1 is SGHDN and CDR2 FVKESK. The CDR3 covers 14 residues. Trimming shortened V by 0 bases and J by 4 bases, and 9 bases separated the two germline ends. The CDR3, as DNA: TGTGCCAGCAGCCAAGATCAGGTTACCTATGGCTACACCTTC. Its translation is CASSQDQVTYGYTF. Using reference TRBV14 and TRBJ1-2 for the parts outside the CDR3, the full variable domain is EAGVTQFPSHSVIEKGQTVTLRCDPISGHDNLYWYRRVMGKEIKFLLHFVKESKQDESGMPNNRFLAERTGGTYSTLKVQPAELEDSGVYFCASSQDQVTYGYTFGSGTRLTVV.

In the case of this clone: Within the sample, other DNA sequences also encode this same CDR3. This chain links TRBV28 with TRBJ2-1, with TRBD2 identical over 7 bases. The V gene's germline CDR1 is MDHEN and CDR2 SYDVKM. With V trimmed by 2 bases and J by 2 bases, 0 bases remained unmatched. The CDR3 has 14 amino acids. The CDR3 sequence: CASSLAGAYNEQFF. Written as DNA, the CDR3 is TGTGCCAGCAGTTTAGCGGGAGCCTACAATGAGCAGTTCTTC.

This chain connects TRBV7-2 to TRBJ2-3; D gene ambiguous. CDR3 length equals 11 residues. Germline CDR1 SGHTA, CDR2 FQGNSA. Trimming took off 3 bases at V and 7 bases at J, with 5 bases between the two ends. This chain's CDR3 is CASSFAYTQYF. The CDR3 DNA follows: TGTGCCAGCAGCTTTGCATATACGCAGTATTTT.

The table lists this clone with a count of one. The rearrangement joins TRBV6-4 to TRBJ1-1, with 7 bases that match TRBD1. Trimming at V came to 9 bases and at J to 3 bases, leaving 13 bases not matched to a gene. This CDR3 comprises 15 residues. In germline, CDR1 is MRHNA, CDR2 SNTAGT. Here the CDR3 reads CASKLYGTVDTEAFF. The CDR3 coding sequence is TGTGCCAGTAAGCTATACGGGACAGTGGACACTGAAGCTTTCTTT.

The chain employs TRBV27 and TRBJ1-1, with a weak D call TRBD1 (5 bases). Germline CDR1 MNHEY, CDR2 SMNVEV (reference sequence). The CDR3 runs 15 residues. Trimming shortened V by 6 bases and J by 5 bases, and 19 bases separated the two germline ends. For the CDR3, the DNA is TGTGCCAGCAGAGGACCGGGGGTGACGGATACTGAAGCTTTCTTT. It codes for CASRGPGVTDTEAFF.

The gene calls are TRBV12-2 and TRBJ2-3; TRBD2, as called in the table, went unchecked against the DNA. TRBV12-2 is a pseudogene. The length of the CDR3 is 17 residues. CDR3 amino acids: CASRLAWREVGTDTQYF. DNA of the CDR3: TGTGCAAGTCGCTTAGCTTGGCGGGAGGTGGGCACAGATACGCAGTATTTT.

The J gene is TRBJ2-7, the V gene TRBV6-5; TRBD1 is a possible D gene (6 bases). The CDR3 is 13 amino acids. Germline CDR1 MNHEY, CDR2 SVGAGI. V lost 5 bases to trimming and J lost 0 bases, with 8 bases between them. The CDR3 sequence: CASSRQVSYEQYF. In DNA, the CDR3 is TGTGCCAGCAGTCGACAGGTCTCCTACGAGCAGTACTTC.

This clone has only a few counts. The V call is TRBV5-6, the J call TRBJ2-4; D is unclear. Per germline, CDR1 SGHDT and CDR2 YYEEEE. Trimming shortened V by 2 bases and J by 0 bases, and 6 bases separated the two germline ends. This CDR3 contains 14 residues. CDR3 bases: TGTGCCAGCAGCTTTCCGGGAGCCAAAAACATTCAGTACTTC. As protein: CASSFPGAKNIQYF.

The chain has TRBV15 and TRBJ2-7, with a possible D match to TRBD1 (5 bases). This CDR3 is 13 amino acids long. Trimming cost V 3 bases and J 3 bases, with 9 bases left between them. Germline lookup yields CDR1 LNHNV and CDR2 YYDKDF (reference sequence). CDR3 DNA sequence: TGTGCCACCAGCAGTGCCCAGGGCTACGAGCAGTACTTC. It yields the protein CATSSAQGYEQYF.

The chain carries TRBV11-1 and TRBJ2-3; no definite D call. Deletions cut 5 bases from V and 6 bases from J, with 9 bases between. The length of the CDR3 is 12 residues. The germline V gene encodes CDR1 SGHAT and CDR2 FQDESV (reference sequence). CDR3 nucleotides: TGTGCCAGCAGCACCTCTTGGGATACGCAGTATTTT. This codes for CASSTSWDTQYF.

The chain carries TRBV30 and TRBJ1-4; 9 bases map to TRBD1. This CDR3 has 13 residues. V trimming: 8 bases; J trimming: 5 bases; junction bases outside the gene matches: 6. CDR1 is GTSNPN, CDR2 SVGIG, per germline (reference sequence). The CDR3 protein is CAAVGTGNEKLFF. The CDR3 DNA sequence: TGTGCCGCCGTCGGGACAGGGAATGAAAAACTGTTTTTT.

This sequence joins TRBV5-8 and TRBJ1-4; possible D gene TRBD1, 6 bases. This CDR3 comprises 15 residues. V was cut by 0 bases and J by 3 bases, with 9 bases left in between. In germline, CDR1 is SGHTS, CDR2 YDEGEE. The CDR3 here is CASSLGGAPNEKLFF. CDR3 nucleotide sequence: TGTGCCAGCAGCTTGGGGGGGGCACCTAATGAAAAACTGTTTTTT.

The table lists this clone with a few counts. The chain recombines TRBV28 with TRBJ2-5; 8 bases line up with TRBD2. The CDR3 is 16 residues long. Germline V lookup: CDR1 MDHEN, CDR2 SYDVKM. The J segment lost 7 bases and the V segment lost 4 bases, leaving 14 bases of the junction unmatched. The CDR3 reads CASSSHTRSGKGTQYF. In DNA, the CDR3 is TGTGCCAGCAGTTCCCACACGCGTAGCGGGAAAGGGACCCAGTACTTC.

J is TRBJ2-5 and V is TRBV7-8; the D gene could be TRBD1 or TRBD2 (7 bases each). V was shortened by 4 bases and J by 5 bases, with 17 bases between the two germline ends. This CDR3 region has 15 residues. CDR1 and CDR2 from the germline V gene are SGHVS and FQNEAQ. This chain's CDR3 is CASSSRPGGGETQYF. The DNA of the CDR3 is TGTGCCAGCAGCTCTCGACCAGGGGGGGGTGAGACCCAGTACTTC.

The rearrangement uses TRBV18 and TRBJ2-4, with 7 bases identical to TRBD2. CDR1 is KGHSH and CDR2 is LQKENI in the germline V gene. V lost 2 bases to trimming and J lost 2 bases; unmatched junction nucleotides: 3. CDR3 length: 15 amino acids. As DNA, the CDR3 is TGTGCCAGCTCACCAGAACTAGCGTCCAAAAACATTCAGTACTTC. Translation gives CASSPELASKNIQYF.

This chain joins TRBV9 and TRBJ1-2, with 7 bases lining up with TRBD1. This CDR3 has 13 residues. The trim removed 1 base at V and 4 bases at J, leaving 1 base unmatched. From germline, CDR1 is SGDLS and CDR2 YYNGEE. Here the CDR3 DNA reads TGTGCCAGCAGCGTACGGACAGGCTATGGCTACACCTTC. It specifies CASSVRTGYGYTF.

The chain joins TRBV10-1 to TRBJ2-1; 9 bases are a match to TRBD2. Germline V gene sequence: CDR1 WNHNN, CDR2 SYGVQD (reference sequence). The CDR3 is made up of 15 amino acids. V was clipped by 2 bases and J by 2 bases; unmatched bases: 1. In DNA form, the CDR3 reads TGCGCCAGCAGTGAGGGACTAGCGACCTACAATGAGCAGTTCTTC. Amino acids: CASSEGLATYNEQFF.

The chain recombines TRBV7-2 with TRBJ2-1; unclear D gene. The CDR3 is 15 amino acids. The germline V and J ends were trimmed by 2 bases and 0 bases, with 8 bases remaining between them. CDR1 SGHTA and CDR2 FQGNSA come from the germline V gene. The CDR3 is CASSLMQSSYNEQFF. The CDR3 DNA reads TGTGCCAGCAGCTTAATGCAGAGCTCCTACAATGAGCAGTTCTTC.